The 6 T cell receptor beta chains in this list originate from one sample, sequenced in a study of cytomegalovirus exposure and HLA in healthy donors. It was with 60 Vbeta and 13 Jbeta primers that the PCR ran. Method: immunoSEQ multiplex PCR; TCRdb's copy keeps in-frame clones and lacks some. The sample holds approximately 120,000 clones, approximately 10% seen once. Sequences were obtained from PBMCs. Source of these receptors: a woman aged 18-29 years in good health and CMV-seropositive.

This clone has just a few counts. The V gene is TRBV6-5, the J gene TRBJ2-2; TRBD1 aligns across 7 bases. Germline V CDR1 and CDR2: MNHEY, SVGAGI. The CDR3 sequence is 15 residues long. V gave up 7 bases and J gave up 1 base; unmatched junction bases: 6. The CDR3 reads CASNTGTENTGELFF. For the CDR3, the DNA is TGTGCCAGCAATACCGGGACAGAGAACACCGGGGAGCTGTTTTTT.

The gene calls are TRBV11-2 and TRBJ2-1; TRBD2 might be the D (5 bases). V lost 6 bases to trimming and J lost 2 bases, with 11 bases between them. The CDR3 totals 14 residues. Germline V gene sequence: CDR1 SGHAT, CDR2 FQNNGV. CDR3 sequence: CASRRVGTYNEQFF. As DNA, the CDR3 is TGTGCCAGCAGGAGGGTGGGGACCTACAATGAGCAGTTCTTC.

The chain uses TRBV2 and TRBJ1-2, with D perhaps matching TRBD1 (6 bases). Germline V CDR1 and CDR2: SNHLY, FYNNEI. The CDR3 covers 13 residues. Trimming took off 3 bases at V and 7 bases at J, with 12 bases between the two ends. The CDR3 loop reads CASSDSTGVGYTF. The CDR3 DNA sequence: TGTGCCAGCAGTGACTCGACAGGCGTTGGCTACACCTTC.

This clone was seen a handful of times. This rearrangement joins TRBV4-1 to TRBJ1-2, with TRBD1 identical over 9 bases. The germline CDR1 and CDR2 sequences are MGHRA and YSYEKL. Trimming took 3 bases from V and 1 from J; bases not matched to a gene: 9. The CDR3 is 17 amino acids. For the CDR3, the DNA is TGCGCCAGCAGCCAGGGACAGGGAGGTCTCGGTAACTATGGCTACACCTTC. It codes for CASSQGQGGLGNYGYTF.

Details on this clone: Other DNA sequences of this sample code for an identical CDR3. The chain employs TRBV5-4 and TRBJ1-1, with TRBD1 as a possible D gene (5 bases). Trimming took off 4 bases at V and 2 bases at J, with 6 bases between the two ends. Germline values: CDR1 SGHNT, CDR2 YYREEE (reference sequence). The CDR3 sequence is 12 residues long. The CDR3 DNA follows: TGTGCCAGCAGCAGGGGTAACACTGAAGCTTTCTTT. Its translation: CASSRGNTEAFF. The full variable domain, in which reference TRBV5-4 and TRBJ1-1 provide the parts outside the CDR3, is ETGVTQSPTHLIKTRGQQVTLRCSSQSGHNTVSWYQQALGQGPQFIFQYYREEENGRGNFPPRFSGLQFPNYSSELNVNALELDDSALYLCASSRGNTEAFFGQGTRLTVV.

J is TRBJ2-7 and V is TRBV21-1; the D call in the table, TRBD2, was not verified against the DNA. TRBV21-1 is marked as a pseudogene. This CDR3 has 15 amino acids. For the CDR3, the DNA is TGTGCCAGCAGCAAAGCGGTAAAACTTGACTACGAGCAGTACTTC. It encodes CASSKAVKLDYEQYF.